This T cell receptor beta chain was observed in a study of T cell responses to AZD1222 COVID-19 vaccine (dated by TCRdb to the early 2020s). Notes on the research overall: TCR sequencing was performed for fewer than 250 trial participants, of whom about 200 were given two doses of AZD1222 and around 25 were given two doses of MenACWY control vaccine. Trial participants were enrolled by age into 18-55, 56-69 and 70-plus year subgroups, with approximately 150, 28 and 58 TCR-sequenced participants respectively.

The CDR3 regions of human TCRbeta chains were analyzed by immunosequencing. The paper's data handling went like this. Repertoire TCRs were checked for matches against a reference library of SARS-CoV-2-specific TCRs that had been generated using the MIRA antigen-specificity platform. Breadth meant the fraction of unique TCRs that were SARS-CoV-2-associated, whereas depth meant the fraction of total T cells that were SARS-CoV-2-associated. Using the MIRA data, every spike-specific TCR was mapped to the spike region that the TCR reacted to and assigned to either a CD4 or a CD8 class. Log10-transformed breadth and depth values were compared by one-way ANOVA with Sidak's multiple comparisons tests. TCRdb took over this immuneACCESS table, retaining in-frame rearrangements with V and J assigned. Such tables are incomplete; in checked studies, under half of the missing clones stem from an unresolved V gene, and the remainder is unexplained. V and J calls and clone size are as listed in that table; D and trimming were resolved from the DNA. The sample table records about 180,000 clones; around 88% of these occur just once. The ten largest clones add up to around 10% of the sample.

What this sample's time point label stands for: about 28 days (+/-7) after the second vaccine dose. Because spike-specific TCR depth and breadth did not differ between the two schedules, AZD1222 recipients who got a second dose at roughly 4 weeks were pooled with those who got a second dose at roughly 12 weeks. Vaccinee samples came from UK trials COV001 and COV002, including a single-blind randomized controlled phase 2/3 trial of AZD1222 (ChAdOx1 nCoV-19) in healthy adults. For TCRbeta chain sequencing, PBMC samples from trial participants were taken at day 0 and at day 28 after the second dose. Results and caveats for the whole study, not just this receptor: Because no day 14 peak-response samples were available, repertoires were characterized only after the peak T cell response. Only six AZD1222 recipients were SARS-CoV-2 seropositive at baseline, limiting conclusions about previously exposed vaccinees. After two AZD1222 doses, spike-specific TCR breadth and depth were significantly higher than at day 0 and than in MenACWY recipients. In the small 56-69-year group, the increase in depth fell short of significance, most likely because of low power. CD4 TCRs associated with the vaccine covered the entire spike protein, and the dominant responses were in regions 160-218 and 743-854. Epitopes outside the regions mutated in the B.1.351 and B.1.1.7 variants were reportedly recognized by nearly half of the unique spike-specific TCRs. Participants were mostly white British and included more females than males, and it was suggested by the authors that clonal diversity may have been underestimated.

The cysteine opens and the phenylalanine closes a CDR3 of 20 amino acids. This entry keeps only the CDR3 DNA: 60 bases, framed from base 1. The germline V gene encodes CDR1 KGHDR and CDR2 SFDVKD. V has 3 bases trimmed and J has 2 bases trimmed; junction bases matching no gene number 16. In regard to this clone: Its antigen remains undetermined. No base qualities exist here, and no much larger clone lies one base off it.

This clonotype was sampled from an adult who received the AZD1222 COVID-19 vaccine. This chain is built from TRBV24-1 and TRBJ2-2; 8 central nucleotides agree with TRBD2. The starting material was peripheral blood, obtained 28 days after the second AZD1222 dose. CDR3 reads: CATSDVRGGAERLNTGELFF. The DNA sequence is TGTGCCACCAGTGATGTCCGGGGGGGGGCGGAACGGCTAAACACCGGGGAGCTGTTTTTT.